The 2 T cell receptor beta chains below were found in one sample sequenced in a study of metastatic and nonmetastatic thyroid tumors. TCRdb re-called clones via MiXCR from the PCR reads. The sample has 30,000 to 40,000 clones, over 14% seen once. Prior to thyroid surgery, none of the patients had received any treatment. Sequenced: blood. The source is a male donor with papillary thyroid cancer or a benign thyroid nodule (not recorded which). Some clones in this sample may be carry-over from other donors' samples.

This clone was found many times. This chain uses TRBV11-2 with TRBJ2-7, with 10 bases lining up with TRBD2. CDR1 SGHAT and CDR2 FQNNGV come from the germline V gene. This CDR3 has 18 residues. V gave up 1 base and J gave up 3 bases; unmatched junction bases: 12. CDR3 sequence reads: CASSLGLAGASGGYEQYF. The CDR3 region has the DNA TGTGCCAGCAGCTTAGGTCTAGCGGGAGCTAGTGGGGGCTACGAGCAGTACTTC.

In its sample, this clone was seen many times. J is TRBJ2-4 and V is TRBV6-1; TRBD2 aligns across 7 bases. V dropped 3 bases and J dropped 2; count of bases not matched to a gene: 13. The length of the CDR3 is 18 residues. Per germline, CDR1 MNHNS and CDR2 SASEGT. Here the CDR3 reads CASSDMGKGTITKNIQYF. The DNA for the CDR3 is TGTGCCAGCAGTGATATGGGGAAGGGGACTATAACCAAAAACATTCAGTACTTC.